The 10 T cell receptor beta chains reported below all come from one sample, sequenced in a study of T cells in Graves' hyperthyroidism and ophthalmopathy. RNA transcripts served as the template for amplifying TCR beta CDR3 regions. Carried out on the TCR CDR3, a first-round RT-PCR used the HTBI primer set. TCRdb re-called the multiplex PCR reads with MiXCR, one entry per CDR3 protein. This repertoire shows about 200,000 distinct CDR3 sequences, about 17% found once; its top ten account for 53%. The sequenced material came from blood. These receptors all stem from a woman between 50 and 59 years old with Graves' hyperthyroidism.

The gene calls are TRBV27 and TRBJ1-2; D is uncertain. The length of the CDR3 is 13 residues. V was cut by 2 bases and J by 6 bases, with 10 bases left in between. The germline V gene encodes CDR1 MNHEY and CDR2 SMNVEV (reference sequence). The CDR3 DNA reads as TGTGCCAGCAGTTTAATTTTCGGCGATGGCTACACCTTC. Translated, it gives CASSLIFGDGYTF.

The chain joins TRBV9 to TRBJ2-1; a weak D match, TRBD1 (6 bases). Trimming took off 0 bases at V and 0 bases at J, with 7 bases between the two ends. The CDR3 sequence is 15 residues long. CDR1 is SGDLS and CDR2 is YYNGEE in the germline V gene. The CDR3 region is CASSVGRGSYNEQFF. CDR3 DNA sequence: TGTGCCAGCAGCGTAGGCAGGGGCTCCTACAATGAGCAGTTCTTC.

This clonotype was seen repeatedly, ten times or more. The chain recombines TRBV29-1 with TRBJ1-2; the D gene is possibly TRBD1 (5 bases). This CDR3 contains 12 residues. Germline V gene lookup returns CDR1 SQVTM and CDR2 ANQGSEA. V lost 6 bases and J lost 1, with 9 bases in between. The CDR3 is CSVRGSNYGYTF. As DNA, the CDR3 is TGCAGCGTGAGGGGCAGTAACTATGGCTACACCTTC. The complete variable domain, with remaining parts taken from reference TRBV29-1 and TRBJ1-2, reads SAVISQKPSRDICQRGTSLTIQCQVDSQVTMMFWYRQQPGQSLTLIATANQGSEATYESGFVIDKFPISRPNLTFSTLTVSNMSPEDSSIYLCSVRGSNYGYTFGSGTRLTVV.

The rearrangement uses TRBV25-1 and TRBJ2-3; tentatively, D is TRBD1 or TRBD2 (6 bases each). The CDR3 is made up of 16 amino acids. V was trimmed by 0 bases and J by 6 bases, leaving 16 bases between them. CDR1 MGHDK and CDR2 SYGVNS come from the germline V gene. The CDR3 DNA follows: TGTGCCAGCAGTGAATATGGGGGGCCCCCCGCGGATACGCAGTATTTT. Residues: CASSEYGGPPADTQYF.

This clonotype was seen at least ten times. This chain joins TRBV18 and TRBJ1-5; D not resolved. V lost 6 bases to trimming and J lost 4 bases, with 10 bases between them. Germline loops: CDR1 KGHSH, CDR2 LQKENI. The CDR3 has 13 residues. CDR3 sequence: CASSGSWNQPQHF. The DNA of the CDR3 is TGTGCCAGCTCGGGCAGTTGGAATCAGCCCCAGCATTTT. The full variable domain, rest sourced from reference TRBV18 and TRBJ1-5, is NAGVMQNPRHLVRRRGQEARLRCSPMKGHSHVYWYRQLPEEGLKFMVYLQKENIIDESGMPKERFSAEFPKEGPSILRIQQVVRGDSAAYFCASSGSWNQPQHFGDGTRLSIL.

Many counts were recorded for this clonotype. This chain connects TRBV4-1 to TRBJ2-1, with TRBD2 matching over 9 bases. The CDR3 has 15 residues. Germline trimming cut 6 bases from V and 5 bases from J; bases unmatched to any gene: 8. Germline V gene sequence: CDR1 MGHRA, CDR2 YSYEKL. Here the CDR3 reads CASRPPTSGHNEQFF. CDR3 coding DNA: TGCGCCAGCAGACCTCCGACTAGCGGACACAATGAGCAGTTCTTC.

The table lists this clonotype with many counts. V and J are TRBV28 and TRBJ1-5; D remains ambiguous. The CDR3 covers 16 residues. V lost 6 bases and J lost 0, with 15 bases in between. Germline-derived CDR1 and CDR2 are MDHEN and SYDVKM. For the CDR3, the DNA is TGTGCCAGCAGAACAATGGGGTGGTATAGCAATCAGCCCCAGCATTTT. It translates to CASRTMGWYSNQPQHF. Together with reference TRBV28 and TRBJ1-5, the CDR3 gives the full variable domain: DVKVTQSSRYLVKRTGEKVFLECVQDMDHENMFWYRQDPGLGLRLIYFSYDVKMKEKGDIPEGYSVSREKKERFSLILESASTNQTSMYLCASRTMGWYSNQPQHFGDGTRLSIL.

This clonotype was picked up many times. The chain has TRBV28 and TRBJ2-7, with 9 nucleotides matching TRBD2. The CDR3 extends over 14 amino acids. J gave up 6 bases and V 3 bases, and 6 bases lay outside the gene matches. Germline V gene sequence: CDR1 MDHEN, CDR2 SYDVKM. For the CDR3, the DNA is TGTGCCAGCAGTTTCGGTAGCGGGAGCGCCGAGCAGTACTTC. It is translated as CASSFGSGSAEQYF.

This clonotype was found a few times. This sequence joins TRBV24-1 and TRBJ1-5; TRBD1 matches 10 bases. There are 16 residues in the CDR3. Germline CDR1 and CDR2: KGHDR and SFDVKD. J lost 4 bases, V lost 6 bases, and 8 bases had no gene match. The chain's CDR3 is CATSRDRGQPNQPQHF. Written as DNA, the CDR3 is TGTGCCACCAGTCGTGACAGGGGGCAACCTAATCAGCCCCAGCATTTT.

This clonotype was recorded many times. The chain is built from TRBV7-9 and TRBJ2-7; 16 bases align to TRBD2. V shed 5 bases, J shed 6 bases, and the junction held 13 bases outside the gene matches. The CDR3 sequence is 18 residues long. Germline V gives CDR1 SEHNR, CDR2 FQNEAQ (reference sequence). For the CDR3, the DNA is TGTGCCAGCAGCCGCCGTGGGACTAGCGGGAGGGCCGGCGGCGAGCAGTACTTC. Translating gives CASSRRGTSGRAGGEQYF.